Reported below is one T cell receptor beta chain. This specimen includes other DNA sequences encoding the same CDR3. This CDR3 has 16 amino acids. Germline assignment: CDR1 SNHLY and CDR2 FYNNEI. The data derive from a study of control samples from healthy donors and cancer patients. The protocol was immunoSEQ multiplex PCR, while the TCRdb copy is restricted to in-frame clones and leaves out a portion. The table includes about 57,000 clones, 94% detected once. The source of this sequence is a man in his thirties or forties in good health. The sequenced sample was blood. V and J are TRBV2 and TRBJ2-2; 9 bases map to TRBD2. CDR3 coding DNA: TGTCCCCCCAGGGACGCGGCGGGGGGGGACACCGGGGAGCTGTTTTTT. Protein product: CPPRDAAGGDTGELFF.